A single sample is the source of the 19 T cell receptor beta chains below, sequenced in a study of blood T cell repertoires in COVID-19. Sequencing used immunoSEQ multiplex PCR; TCRdb keeps in-frame clones, though not all of them. The sample comprises 200,000 or so clones, around 86% of which are singletons, and roughly 6.5% rests with the top ten. The sequencing sample was made of peripheral blood. Receptor source: a man between 60 and 75 years old who had recovered from COVID-19.

This clone was picked up a small number of times. V and J are TRBV3-1 (or the pseudogene TRBV3-2) and TRBJ1-2, with 7 bases identical to TRBD1. V gave up 0 bases and J gave up 3 bases; unmatched junction bases: 10. The CDR3 sequence is 17 residues long. CDR1 LGHDT and CDR2 YNNKEL come from the germline V gene (reference sequence). The DNA of the CDR3 is TGTGCCAGCAGCCAAGATCTCGCCACAGGGGCGGACTATGGCTACACCTTC. This encodes CASSQDLATGADYGYTF.

The chain couples TRBV6-1 to TRBJ2-1; possible D gene TRBD1, 6 bases. Trimming took 0 bases from V and 1 from J, leaving 7 bases between them. Germline loops: CDR1 MNHNS, CDR2 SASEGT. The CDR3 totals 15 residues. CDR3 nucleotides: TGTGCCAGCAGTGAAGCGGGGACATCCTACAATGAGCAGTTCTTC. Its translation is CASSEAGTSYNEQFF.

This sequence joins TRBV21-1 and TRBJ1-4; the table's D call, TRBD1, has no DNA check behind it. TRBV21-1 is labeled a pseudogene. The CDR3 length is 14 residues. The CDR3 coding sequence is TGTGCCAGCAGCATGAGGGACAGGGACGAAAAACTGTTTTTT. It is translated as CASSMRDRDEKLFF.

The CDR3 nucleotides read TGTGCCAGCAGCTTAATGGCGATAGCAGTCCCCGGGGAGCTGTTTTTT. This gives the protein CASSLMAIAVPGELFF. The chain combines TRBV7-2 with TRBJ2-2; D not resolved. V shed 2 bases and J shed 6 bases, with 16 bases lying between them. In germline, CDR1 is SGHTA, CDR2 FQGNSA. This CDR3 has 16 residues. Looking up the rest from reference TRBV7-2 and TRBJ2-2 gives the full variable domain: GAGVSQSPSNKVTEKGKDVELRCDPISGHTALYWYRQSLGQGLEFLIYFQGNSAPDKSGLPSDRFSAERTGGSVSTLTIQRTQQEDSAVYLCASSLMAIAVPGELFFGEGSRLTVL.

This clone was seen once. This chain joins TRBV7-8 and TRBJ1-5; a possible D gene is TRBD1 (5 bases). The germline V gene has CDR1 SGHVS and CDR2 FQNEAQ. Between the trimmed V and J ends, which lost 6 bases and 9 bases, there was a span of 18 bases. The CDR3 loop spans 14 amino acids. This chain's CDR3 is CASSWDWTQGPQHF. As DNA, the CDR3 is TGTGCCAGCAGTTGGGACTGGACTCAAGGGCCCCAGCATTTT.

The gene calls are TRBV2 and TRBJ2-1, with 8 bases aligning to TRBD1. The CDR3 loop spans 15 amino acids. Germline CDR1 reads SNHLY; CDR2 reads FYNNEI. V shed 4 bases, J shed 7 bases, and the junction held 9 bases outside the gene matches. Here the CDR3 DNA reads TGTGCCAGCAGTGGGGGGCAGGGGGCGCGAAATGAGCAGTTCTTC. Translation gives CASSGGQGARNEQFF.

The CDR3 DNA reads TGTGCCAGCAGCGTAGATTGGCGGGAGATGGCCGGGGAGCTGTTTTTT. Translating it yields CASSVDWREMAGELFF. The chain carries TRBV9 and TRBJ2-2; 7 nucleotides align to TRBD2. The trim removed 0 bases at V and 6 bases at J, leaving 8 bases unmatched. CDR3 size: 16 residues. Germline assignment: CDR1 SGDLS and CDR2 YYNGEE. Full variable domain (remainder filled in from reference TRBV9 and TRBJ2-2): DSGVTQTPKHLITATGQRVTLRCSPRSGDLSVYWYQQSLDQGLQFLIQYYNGEERAKGNILERFSAQQFPDLHSELNLSSLELGDSALYFCASSVDWREMAGELFFGEGSRLTVL.

The chain recombines TRBV19 with TRBJ2-2; no firm D call. From germline, CDR1 is LNHDA and CDR2 SQIVND (reference sequence). This CDR3 region has 19 residues. Trimming took off 5 bases at V and 1 base at J, with 23 bases between the two ends. The CDR3 nucleotides are TGTGCCAGTAGTTCCCGGGTGTGGCGCACCCAAGGGAACACCGGGGAGCTGTTTTTT. It yields the protein CASSSRVWRTQGNTGELFF.

The V and J genes are TRBV27 and TRBJ2-7; D gene ambiguous. Trimming removed 6 bases from V and 3 bases from J, with 21 bases in between. Germline V gene sequence: CDR1 MNHEY, CDR2 SMNVEV (reference sequence). The CDR3 spans 16 residues. CDR3 region: CASSPLGSAARYEQYF. The CDR3 bases are TGTGCCAGCAGCCCCCTCGGGTCCGCCGCCCGCTACGAGCAGTACTTC.

The chain couples TRBV10-2 to TRBJ1-2; maybe TRBD1 (5 bases). CDR1 and CDR2 from the germline V gene are WSHSY and SAAADI. The length of the CDR3 is 13 residues. Trimming left V 0 bases short and J 4 bases short, with 6 bases between. CDR3 sequence: CASSESGPYGYTF. As DNA, the CDR3 is TGCGCCAGCAGTGAGTCGGGGCCCTATGGCTACACCTTC.

J is TRBJ2-7 and V is TRBV10-3; 10 bases fit TRBD2. This CDR3 region has 15 residues. V trimming: 3 bases; J trimming: 2 bases; junction bases outside the gene matches: 4. Germline V gene sequence: CDR1 ENHRY, CDR2 SYGVKD. The CDR3 bases are TGTGCCATCAGTGAAAGGACTAGCGGAACCTACGAGCAGTACTTC. It is translated as CAISERTSGTYEQYF.

This chain links TRBV4-3 with TRBJ2-1; 10 bases map to TRBD2. The CDR3 runs 14 residues. V dropped 1 base and J dropped 10; count of bases not matched to a gene: 4. Germline V gene lookup returns CDR1 LGHNA and CDR2 YSLEER. For the CDR3, the DNA is TGCGCCAGCAGCCAAGTGGGACTAGCGAGGGAGCAGTTCTTC. This codes for CASSQVGLAREQFF.

This clone was counted a single time. V usage is TRBV2 and J usage is TRBJ2-7; D possibly corresponds to TRBD2 (7 bases). V was shortened by 5 bases and J by 0 bases, with 14 bases between the two germline ends. The germline V gene encodes CDR1 SNHLY and CDR2 FYNNEI. CDR3 length equals 15 residues. The CDR3 loop is CASSSPGDYSYEQYF. CDR3 DNA: TGTGCCAGCAGTTCCCCAGGGGACTACTCCTACGAGCAGTACTTC.

The chain recombines TRBV6-7 with TRBJ2-5, with D possibly matching TRBD2 (6 bases). TRBV6-7 is identified as an open reading frame with a role that is uncertain. The CDR3 consists of 15 residues. Trimming removed 5 bases from V and 7 bases from J, with 20 bases in between. The CDR3 bases are TGTGCCAGCAGTGACCGGGGGTGCCCCAATATGACCCAGTACTTC. It specifies CASSDRGCPNMTQYF.

V and J are TRBV7-9 and TRBJ2-5; D is possibly TRBD1 (6 bases). The length of the CDR3 is 14 residues. Trimming cost V 3 bases and J 2 bases, with 10 bases left between them. Germline V lookup: CDR1 SEHNR, CDR2 FQNEAQ (reference sequence). CDR3 region: CASSFYDRQETQYF. In DNA form, the CDR3 reads TGTGCCAGCAGCTTCTACGACAGGCAAGAGACCCAGTACTTC.

The chain uses TRBV10-2 and TRBJ1-2, with 9 bases fitting TRBD1. Germline CDR1 reads WSHSY; CDR2 reads SAAADI. CDR3 length: 13 amino acids. V lost 2 bases to trimming and J lost 7 bases; unmatched junction nucleotides: 2. The CDR3 DNA reads as TGCGCCAGCAGTGAGACAGGGGGCCCTGGCTACACCTTC. Protein product: CASSETGGPGYTF.

This clone was seen only once. The chain is built from TRBV30 and TRBJ2-3, with D possibly matching TRBD1 (5 bases). With 0 bases removed from V and 2 bases from J, the gap between germline ends came to 12 bases. Germline V CDR1 and CDR2: GTSNPN, SVGIG (reference sequence). The CDR3 sequence is 15 residues long. The CDR3 coding sequence is TGTGCCTGGAGTGTATTGGGCAGGGACACAGATACGCAGTATTTT. This sequence encodes CAWSVLGRDTDTQYF.

The chain uses TRBV15 and TRBJ2-6; weak D call: TRBD1 (6 bases). This CDR3 spans 17 amino acids. Between the trimmed V and J ends, which lost 1 base and 0 bases, there was a span of 10 bases. Looked up from germline, CDR1 is LNHNV and CDR2 is YYDKDF (reference sequence). CDR3 in amino acids: CATSRAGQSSGANVLTF. For the CDR3, the DNA is TGTGCCACCAGCAGAGCTGGACAGAGCTCTGGGGCCAACGTCCTGACTTTC.

The chain recombines TRBV5-1 with TRBJ2-1; 9 bases match TRBD1. Per germline, CDR1 SGHRS and CDR2 YFSETQ. This CDR3 has 13 amino acids. J was trimmed by 7 bases and V by 5 bases; bases with no gene match: 4. CDR3 region: CASSGTGWNEQFF. The CDR3 nucleotides are TGCGCCAGCAGTGGGACAGGGTGGAATGAGCAGTTCTTC.